This entry describes one T cell receptor (beta chain). Its specific antigen is unknown. The input lacks base qualities; no much larger clone sits a single base away. The trial excluded patients who had a history of autoimmune disease or were on systemic immunosuppression. Peripheral blood for TCR sequencing was collected from all dose cohorts at baseline, on cycle 4 day 1, and on cycle 7 day 1. The samples were taken from a phase I, first-in-human, multicenter, open-label dose-escalation trial of ivuxolimab. Adults with locally advanced or metastatic melanoma, renal cell carcinoma, hepatocellular carcinoma or head and neck squamous cell carcinoma were enrolled in the trial. CD4+ and CD8+ T cells were sorted separately from peripheral blood before TCR sequencing. In the germline V gene, CDR1 corresponds to KGHSH and CDR2 to LQKENI. From the cysteine through the phenylalanine, the CDR3 covers 13 amino acids. Of all the DNA, just the CDR3 is kept, 39 bases in frame from base 1. The junction shows trimming of 9 bases on V and 1 base on J, plus 12 bases between the germline ends.

The sample belongs to a study of OX40 agonist ivuxolimab in advanced cancers. For context, the study as a whole: Ivuxolimab, which targeted the costimulatory receptor OX40 (CD134), was an agonistic, fully human IgG2 monoclonal antibody. Of the roughly 52 dose-escalation patients, hepatocellular carcinoma was present in approximately 20, melanoma in around 15, renal cell carcinoma in 9 and head and neck cancer in 9. Three dose-escalation patients achieved partial responses, one with hepatocellular carcinoma and two with cutaneous melanoma. Intravenous ivuxolimab was administered to patients every 2 weeks at six dose levels: 0.01, 0.1, 0.3, 1.5, 3 and 10 mg/kg. In the dose-escalation cohort, around four fifths of patients were male, and the mean age was around 60 years, with a range of about 20 to 79. Peripheral TCRbeta sequencing was intended to test whether TCR sequence diversity was altered and clonal T-cell expansion was caused by ivuxolimab. The paper covers the monotherapy dose-escalation part of the phase I ivuxolimab trial, which included N ≈ 50 patients. Prior anti-PD-1, anti-PD-L1 or anti-CTLA-4 therapy was permitted, and checkpoint inhibitors had been received by approximately 39% of dose-escalation patients.

Beyond this particular receptor, the publication reports: In partial responders in the 0.1-3.0 mg/kg groups, normalized peripheral clonal expansion was found to be among the lowest, especially among CD8+ T cells. At doses from 0.1 to 3.0 mg/kg, clonal expansion was seen in both CD4+ and CD8+ blood T cells between baseline and week 6. Antigen specificity was not determined for the clonally expanded peripheral T cells. Low levels of normalized T-cell clonal expansion were also shown by some nonresponding patients. After ivuxolimab, expanded clones were on average more numerous among CD8+ T cells than among CD4+ T cells.

Genomic DNA was isolated from the sorted cells so that the TCRbeta CDR3 region could be sequenced. The immunoSEQ Assay was used for sequencing of TCRbeta CDR3 regions. Not all clones reach the TCRdb copy of this immuneACCESS table, which keeps in-frame sequences only. Checked studies attribute under half of the gap to unresolved V genes and leave the rest unexplained. The sample table holds about 34,000 clones, of which around nine tenths were seen once. The ten largest clonotypes hold less than 5% of the sample. This clonotype originated in an adult with an advanced solid tumor such as melanoma, head and neck, liver or kidney cancer. The chain joins TRBV18 to TRBJ2-5; a tentative D call is TRBD2 (6 bases match). The sample consisted of CD4+ or CD8+ T cells sorted from blood, taken in a trial of the OX40 agonist ivuxolimab. At the DNA level, the sequence is TGTGCCAGTGACGGGGGAGCCCAAGAGACCCAGTACTTC. This codes for CASDGGAQETQYF.